Included here is one TCR beta chain sequence, with context. Its antigen is currently unknown. Each donor was a Caucasian adult residing in Nashville, Tennessee. CDR3 length: 13 amino acids. V was shortened by 6 bases and J by 6 bases, with 14 bases between the two germline ends. Germline CDR1 reads KGHSH; CDR2 reads LQKENI. These data belong to a study of shared clonotypes between healthy human individuals. Study observations and caveats: Larger estimated richness was generally seen in naive subsets than in memory subsets. Rarefaction demonstrated incomplete sorted-subset sequencing despite large depth.

Sequencing was performed with immunoSEQ multiplex PCR; in TCRdb, only in-frame clones are kept and a portion is missing. The data show roughly 1,000,000 clones, around 82% seen once. V and J are TRBV18 and TRBJ1-1, with D maybe TRBD1 (6 bases). The sequence was collected from a man between 18 and 35 years old in good health. Some clones in this sample may be carry-over from other donors' samples. Sequenced: memory CD4+ T cells from PBMCs. Noted subset: CD45RA-negative fraction. CDR3 region: CASSPGQQAEAFF. The CDR3 nucleotides read TGTGCCAGCTCCCCGGGACAACAGGCTGAAGCTTTCTTT.